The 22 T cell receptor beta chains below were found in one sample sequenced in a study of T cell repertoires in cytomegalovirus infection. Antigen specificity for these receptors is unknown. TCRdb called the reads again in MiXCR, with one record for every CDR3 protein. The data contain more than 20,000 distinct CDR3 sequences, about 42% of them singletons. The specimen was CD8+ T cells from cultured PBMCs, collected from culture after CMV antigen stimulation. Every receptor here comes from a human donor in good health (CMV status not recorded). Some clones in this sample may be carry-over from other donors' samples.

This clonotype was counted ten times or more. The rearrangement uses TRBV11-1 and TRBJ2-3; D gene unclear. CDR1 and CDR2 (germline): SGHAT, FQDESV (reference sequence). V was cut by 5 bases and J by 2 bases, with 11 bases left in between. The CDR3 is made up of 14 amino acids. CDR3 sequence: CASSRDENTDTQYF. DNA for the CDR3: TGTGCCAGCAGCCGAGACGAGAACACAGATACGCAGTATTTT. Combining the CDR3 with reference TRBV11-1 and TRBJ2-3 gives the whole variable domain EAEVAQSPRYKITEKSQAVAFWCDPISGHATLYWYRQILGQGPELLVQFQDESVVDDSQLPKDRFSAERLKGVDSTLKIQPAELGDSAMYLCASSRDENTDTQYFGPGTRLTVL.

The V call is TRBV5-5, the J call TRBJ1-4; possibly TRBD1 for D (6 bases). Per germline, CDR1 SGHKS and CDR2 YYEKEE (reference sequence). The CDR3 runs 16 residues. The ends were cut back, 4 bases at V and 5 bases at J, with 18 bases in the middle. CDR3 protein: CASSPGSGQRNEKLFF. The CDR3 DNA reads TGTGCCAGCAGCCCCGGTTCTGGACAGAGGAATGAAAAACTGTTTTTT. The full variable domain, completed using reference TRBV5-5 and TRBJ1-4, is DAGVTQSPTHLIKTRGQQVTLRCSPISGHKSVSWYQQVLGQGPQFIFQYYEKEERGRGNFPDRFSARQFPNYSSELNVNALLLGDSALYLCASSPGSGQRNEKLFFGSGTQLSVL.

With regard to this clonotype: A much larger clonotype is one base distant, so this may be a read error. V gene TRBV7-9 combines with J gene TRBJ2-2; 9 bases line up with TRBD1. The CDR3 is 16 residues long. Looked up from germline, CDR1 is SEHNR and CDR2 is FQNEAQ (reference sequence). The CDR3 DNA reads TGTGCCAGCAGCTCCGACAGGGGGAGGGTTACCGGGGAGGTGTTTTTT. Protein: CASSSDRGRVTGEVFF.

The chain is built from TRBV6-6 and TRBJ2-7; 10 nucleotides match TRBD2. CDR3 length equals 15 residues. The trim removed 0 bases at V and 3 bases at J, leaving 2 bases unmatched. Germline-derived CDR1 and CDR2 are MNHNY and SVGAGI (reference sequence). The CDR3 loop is CASSYSASGGYEQYF. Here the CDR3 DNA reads TGTGCCAGCAGTTACTCGGCTAGCGGGGGCTACGAGCAGTACTTC.

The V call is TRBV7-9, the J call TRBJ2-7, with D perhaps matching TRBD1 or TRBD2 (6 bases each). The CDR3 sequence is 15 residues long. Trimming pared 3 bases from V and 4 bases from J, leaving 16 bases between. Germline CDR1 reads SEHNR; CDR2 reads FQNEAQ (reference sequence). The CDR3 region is CASSLPGLGAYEQYF. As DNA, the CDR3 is TGTGCCAGCAGCTTGCCGGGACTGGGGGCTTACGAGCAGTACTTC.

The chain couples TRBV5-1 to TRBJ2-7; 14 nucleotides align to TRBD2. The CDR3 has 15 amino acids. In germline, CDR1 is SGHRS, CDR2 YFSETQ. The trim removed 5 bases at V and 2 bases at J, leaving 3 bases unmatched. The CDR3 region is CASSWTSGGTYEQYF. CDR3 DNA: TGCGCCAGCAGTTGGACTAGCGGGGGGACCTACGAGCAGTACTTC. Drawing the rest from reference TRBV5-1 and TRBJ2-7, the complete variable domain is KAGVTQTPRYLIKTRGQQVTLSCSPISGHRSVSWYQQTPGQGLQFLFEYFSETQRNKGNFPGRFSGRQFSNSRSEMNVSTLELGDSALYLCASSWTSGGTYEQYFGPGTRLTVT.

CDR3 in DNA: TGTGCCAGCAGCTTAAGCTCTGAGCAGTACTTC. This translates into CASSLSSEQYF. This rearrangement joins TRBV7-2 to TRBJ2-7; D gene unclear. The CDR3 length is 11 residues. Germline lookup yields CDR1 SGHTA and CDR2 FQGNSA. V was pared by 2 bases and J by 7 bases, with 6 bases between.

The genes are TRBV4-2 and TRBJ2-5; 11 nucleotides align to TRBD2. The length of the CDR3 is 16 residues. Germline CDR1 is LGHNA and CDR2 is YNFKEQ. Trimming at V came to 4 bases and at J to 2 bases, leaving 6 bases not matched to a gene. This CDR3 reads CASSRELAGGQETQYF. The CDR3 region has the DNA TGTGCCAGCAGCCGAGAATTAGCGGGGGGGCAAGAGACCCAGTACTTC.

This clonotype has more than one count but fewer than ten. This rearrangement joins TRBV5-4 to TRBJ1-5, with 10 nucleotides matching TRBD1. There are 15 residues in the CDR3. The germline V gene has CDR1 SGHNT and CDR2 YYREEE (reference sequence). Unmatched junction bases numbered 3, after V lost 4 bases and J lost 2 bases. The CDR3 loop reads CASSPDRGRNQPQHF. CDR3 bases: TGTGCCAGCAGCCCTGACAGGGGGCGCAATCAGCCCCAGCATTTT.

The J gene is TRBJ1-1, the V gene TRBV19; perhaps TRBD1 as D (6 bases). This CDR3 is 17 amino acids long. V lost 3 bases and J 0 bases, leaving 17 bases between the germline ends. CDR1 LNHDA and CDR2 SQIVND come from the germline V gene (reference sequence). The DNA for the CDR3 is TGTGCCAGTAGTATTCGGACAGCCCAGTACATGAACACTGAAGCTTTCTTT. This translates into CASSIRTAQYMNTEAFF.

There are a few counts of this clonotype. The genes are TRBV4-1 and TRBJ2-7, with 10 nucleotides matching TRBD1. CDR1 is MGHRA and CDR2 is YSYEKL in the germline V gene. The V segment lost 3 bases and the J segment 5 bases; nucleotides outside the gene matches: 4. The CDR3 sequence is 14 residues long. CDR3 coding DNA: TGCGCCAGCAGCCAGCCTGACAGGGGGCACGAGCAGTACTTC. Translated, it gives CASSQPDRGHEQYF.

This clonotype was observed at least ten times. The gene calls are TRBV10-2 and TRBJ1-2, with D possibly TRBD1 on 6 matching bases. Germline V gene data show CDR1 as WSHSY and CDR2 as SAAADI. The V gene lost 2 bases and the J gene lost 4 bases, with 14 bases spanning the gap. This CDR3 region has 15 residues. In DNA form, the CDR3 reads TGCGCCAGCAGTGAGGCCACAGGGTCCCTCTATGGCTACACCTTC. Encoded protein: CASSEATGSLYGYTF.

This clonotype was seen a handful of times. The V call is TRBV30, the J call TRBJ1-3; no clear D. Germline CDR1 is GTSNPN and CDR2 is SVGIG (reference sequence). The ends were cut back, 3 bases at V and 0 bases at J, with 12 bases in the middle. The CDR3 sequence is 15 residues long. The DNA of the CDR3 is TGTGCCTGGAGCCTGGACGGATTCTCTGGAAACACCATATATTTT. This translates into CAWSLDGFSGNTIYF.

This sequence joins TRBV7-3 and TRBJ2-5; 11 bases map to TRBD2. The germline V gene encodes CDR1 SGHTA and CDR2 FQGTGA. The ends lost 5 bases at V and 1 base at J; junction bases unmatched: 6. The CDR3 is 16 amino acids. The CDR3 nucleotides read TGTGCCAGCAGCCCCCACCTAGCGGGGGGCCAAGAGACCCAGTACTTC. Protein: CASSPHLAGGQETQYF.

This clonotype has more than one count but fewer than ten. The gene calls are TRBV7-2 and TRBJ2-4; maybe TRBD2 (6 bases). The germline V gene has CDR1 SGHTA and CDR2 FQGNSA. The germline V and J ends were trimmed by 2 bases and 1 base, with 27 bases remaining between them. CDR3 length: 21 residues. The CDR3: CASSLNLRTLAGPPAKNIQYF. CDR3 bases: TGTGCCAGCAGCTTAAATCTAAGGACGTTGGCGGGACCTCCGGCCAAAAACATTCAGTACTTC.

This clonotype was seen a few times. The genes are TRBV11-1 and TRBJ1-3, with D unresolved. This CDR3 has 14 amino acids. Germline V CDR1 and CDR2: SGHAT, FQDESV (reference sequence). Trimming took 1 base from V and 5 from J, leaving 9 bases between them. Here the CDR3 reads CASSLEEERNTIYF. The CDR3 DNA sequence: TGTGCCAGCAGCTTAGAAGAAGAAAGAAACACCATATATTTT.

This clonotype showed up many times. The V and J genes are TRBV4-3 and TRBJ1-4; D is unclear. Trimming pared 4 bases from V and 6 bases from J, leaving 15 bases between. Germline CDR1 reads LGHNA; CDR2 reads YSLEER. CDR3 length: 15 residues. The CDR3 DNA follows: TGCGCCAGCAGCCCCGACGTGTCGCAGGATGAAAAACTGTTTTTT. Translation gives CASSPDVSQDEKLFF.

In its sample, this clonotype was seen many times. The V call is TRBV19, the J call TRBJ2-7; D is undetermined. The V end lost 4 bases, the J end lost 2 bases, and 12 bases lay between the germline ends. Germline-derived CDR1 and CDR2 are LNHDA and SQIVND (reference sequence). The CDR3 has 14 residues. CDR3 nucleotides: TGTGCCAGTAGTAGCGGCCTGGACGCCTACGAGCAGTACTTC. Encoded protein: CASSSGLDAYEQYF.

The CDR3 region is CASRTGSNEQYF. The CDR3 nucleotides read TGTGCCAGCAGGACCGGGAGTAACGAGCAGTACTTC. The chain couples TRBV27 to TRBJ2-7, with a weak D call TRBD2 (6 bases). The CDR3 covers 12 residues. V dropped 6 bases and J dropped 5 bases, with 11 bases sitting between them. Per the germline V gene, CDR1 is MNHEY and CDR2 is SMNVEV (reference sequence).

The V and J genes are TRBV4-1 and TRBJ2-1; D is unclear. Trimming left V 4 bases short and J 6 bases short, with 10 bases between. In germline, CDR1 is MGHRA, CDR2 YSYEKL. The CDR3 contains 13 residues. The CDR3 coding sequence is TGCGCCAGCAGCCTTTTAGGCGTCAATGAGCAGTTCTTC. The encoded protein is CASSLLGVNEQFF.

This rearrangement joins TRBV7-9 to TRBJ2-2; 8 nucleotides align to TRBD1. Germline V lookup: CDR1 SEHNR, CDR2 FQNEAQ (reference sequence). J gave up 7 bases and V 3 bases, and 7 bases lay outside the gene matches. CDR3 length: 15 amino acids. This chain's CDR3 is CASSFPRGLGGELFF. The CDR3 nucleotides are TGTGCCAGCAGCTTTCCCAGGGGGCTCGGCGGGGAGCTGTTTTTT.

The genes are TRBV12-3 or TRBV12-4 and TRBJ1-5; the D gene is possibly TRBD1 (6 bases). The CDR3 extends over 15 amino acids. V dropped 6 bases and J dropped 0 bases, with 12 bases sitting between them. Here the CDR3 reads CASSLGGPSNQPQHF. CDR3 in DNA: TGTGCCAGCAGCCTAGGGGGGCCTAGCAATCAGCCCCAGCATTTT.